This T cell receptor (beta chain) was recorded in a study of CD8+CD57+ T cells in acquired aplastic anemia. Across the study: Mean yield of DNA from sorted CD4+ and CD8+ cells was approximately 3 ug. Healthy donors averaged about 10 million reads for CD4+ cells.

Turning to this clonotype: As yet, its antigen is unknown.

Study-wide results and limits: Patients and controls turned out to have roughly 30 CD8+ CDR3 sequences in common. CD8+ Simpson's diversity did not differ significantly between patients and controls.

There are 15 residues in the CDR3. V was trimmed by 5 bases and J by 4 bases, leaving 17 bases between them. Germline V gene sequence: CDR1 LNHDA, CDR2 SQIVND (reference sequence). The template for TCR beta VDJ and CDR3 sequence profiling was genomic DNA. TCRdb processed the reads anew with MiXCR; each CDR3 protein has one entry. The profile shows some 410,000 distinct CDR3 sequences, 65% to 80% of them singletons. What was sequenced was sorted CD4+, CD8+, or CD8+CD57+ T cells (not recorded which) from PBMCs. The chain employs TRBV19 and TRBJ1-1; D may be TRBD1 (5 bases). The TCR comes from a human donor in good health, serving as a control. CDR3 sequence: CASSVRGVLGTEAFF. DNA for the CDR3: TGTGCCAGTAGTGTCCGGGGGGTATTGGGCACTGAAGCTTTCTTT.